The source of this T cell receptor (beta chain) is a study of cytomegalovirus exposure and HLA in healthy donors. PCR used 60 Vbeta primers and 13 Jbeta primers. Libraries were prepared by immunoSEQ multiplex PCR; TCRdb keeps only in-frame clonotypes and omits some of them. The sample carries 65,000 to 90,000 clones, around 86% recorded once. There are 17 residues in the CDR3. Germline CDR1 LNHDA, CDR2 SQIVND (reference sequence). Trimming pared 7 bases from V and 4 bases from J, leaving 22 bases between. This clone was picked up a small number of times. Sample: PBMCs. This TCR was sampled from a woman aged 25 to 39 in good health and CMV-seronegative. This chain links TRBV19 with TRBJ2-2; the D gene is possibly TRBD1 (5 bases). The CDR3 DNA is TGTGCCAGTACCCCCTTCGTGTGGGAAGGGGTCACCGGGGAGCTGTTTTTT. It specifies CASTPFVWEGVTGELFF.